A single sample gave rise to the 26 T cell receptor beta chains below, sequenced in a study of vaccination effects on CD4 cells after COVID-19 (dated by TCRdb to between 2021 and 2022). No antigens are known for them. Receptor amplification or capture employed the immunoSEQ multiplex PCR assay. TCRdb retrieved this table from immuneACCESS and kept in-frame rearrangements only. Not all clones are present; in checked studies, unresolved V genes account for under half, and no reason is known for the remainder. The sample includes some 22,000 clones, with approximately 81% observed a single time. Approximately 19% of the sample goes to the ten largest clones. In the ViraFEST assay, PBMC were stimulated with viral peptide pools, and antigen-specific CD4+ T cell clonotypes were then identified by expansion using TCR sequencing. After about 9 days of culture, CD4+ T cells were isolated with the EasySep CD4+ T cell isolation kit. None of the healthy vaccine recipients had a prior SARS-CoV-2 infection, which was confirmed by nucleocapsid antibody tests that came back negative both before and after vaccination.

The input for sequencing was CD4+ T cells from PBMCs cultured with HCoV-NL63 spike peptides, taken before COVID-19 vaccination. The sample's cell subset or site label is to be understood as: HCoV-NL63 spike overlapping peptide pool stimulation. These receptors came from a human donor who received a COVID-19 vaccine.

The genes are TRBV4-1 and TRBJ2-7; perhaps TRBD1 as D (7 bases). The ends were cut back, 0 bases at V and 0 bases at J, with 15 bases in the middle. CDR3 length: 17 amino acids. Per the germline V gene, CDR1 is MGHRA and CDR2 is YSYEKL. CDR3 sequence: CASSQERGQSVSYEQYF. The CDR3 region has the DNA TGCGCCAGCAGCCAAGAGCGGGGACAGTCCGTCTCCTACGAGCAGTACTTC.

This clone has more than one count but fewer than ten. The gene calls are TRBV12-3 or TRBV12-4 and TRBJ1-1; a weak D match, TRBD1 (5 bases). This CDR3 has 11 amino acids. The V gene lost 3 bases and the J gene lost 7 bases, with 6 bases spanning the gap. CDR3 sequence: CASSFGGEAFF. The DNA of the CDR3 is TGTGCCAGCAGTTTCGGGGGTGAAGCTTTCTTT.

The chain recombines TRBV10-3 with TRBJ2-3; D is ambiguous. CDR1 and CDR2 (germline): ENHRY, SYGVKD. The CDR3 consists of 13 residues. Trimming took 4 bases from V and 2 from J, leaving 7 bases between them. The CDR3 loop reads CAISGLFTDTQYF. DNA for the CDR3: TGTGCCATCAGTGGACTTTTCACAGATACGCAGTATTTT.

The rearrangement joins TRBV7-2 to TRBJ1-5; D might be TRBD1 (5 bases). CDR1 is SGHTA, CDR2 FQGNSA, per germline. Trimming stripped 2 bases from V and 7 bases from J, with 6 bases between. The length of the CDR3 is 12 residues. The CDR3 coding sequence is TGTGCCAGCAGCTTACGGGGCCAGCCCCAGCATTTT. As protein: CASSLRGQPQHF.

The gene calls are TRBV11-2 and TRBJ2-6; possible D gene TRBD1, 5 bases. Germline V CDR1 and CDR2: SGHAT, FQNNGV. V was cut by 6 bases and J by 0 bases, with 9 bases left in between. CDR3 length: 15 amino acids. The CDR3 sequence is CASRPRASGANVLTF. The DNA of the CDR3 is TGTGCCAGCAGGCCCAGGGCCTCTGGGGCCAACGTCCTGACTTTC.

This chain connects TRBV19 to TRBJ2-2, with 7 bases matching TRBD1. CDR1 and CDR2 from the germline V gene are LNHDA and SQIVND (reference sequence). J lost 3 bases, V lost 7 bases, and 5 bases had no gene match. This CDR3 contains 14 residues. CDR3 nucleotide sequence: TGTGCCAGTACCAACAGGGGAGACACCGGGGAGCTGTTTTTT. It yields the protein CASTNRGDTGELFF.

The chain is built from TRBV5-4 and TRBJ2-7; 12 positions agree with TRBD2. The CDR3 has 16 residues. Germline CDR1 and CDR2: SGHNT and YYREEE (reference sequence). V shed 0 bases, J shed 6 bases, and the junction held 7 bases outside the gene matches. The CDR3 here is CASSLASSGGATEQYF. In nucleotides, the CDR3 is TGTGCCAGCAGCTTGGCCTCTAGCGGGGGGGCGACCGAGCAGTACTTC.

The chain couples TRBV30 to TRBJ2-1; 15 bases line up with TRBD2. Germline CDR1 reads GTSNPN; CDR2 reads SVGIG (reference sequence). Germline trimming cut 4 bases from V and 15 bases from J; bases unmatched to any gene: 13. The CDR3 has 15 residues. CDR3 amino acids: CAWKSGGLAGGLAFF. The CDR3 bases are TGTGCCTGGAAGTCCGGGGGACTAGCGGGAGGTCTGGCGTTCTTC. Variable domain in full (rest from reference TRBV30 and TRBJ2-1): SQTIHQWPATLVQPVGSPLSLECTVEGTSNPNLYWYRQAAGRGLQLLFYSVGIGQISSEVPQNLSASRPQDRQFILSSKKLLLSDSGFYLCAWKSGGLAGGLAFFGPGTRLTVL.

The chain carries TRBV11-3 and TRBJ2-1; D is unclear. The CDR3 is made up of 13 amino acids. The V gene's germline CDR1 is SGHNT and CDR2 YENEEA. The V gene lost 0 bases and the J gene lost 5 bases, with 5 bases spanning the gap. In DNA, the CDR3 is TGTGCCAGCAGCTTAGATGGTAACAATGAGCAGTTCTTC. Amino acids: CASSLDGNNEQFF.

The chain uses TRBV5-4 and TRBJ1-1; 9 positions agree with TRBD1. Germline loops: CDR1 SGHNT, CDR2 YYREEE (reference sequence). The V gene end was trimmed by 4 bases and the J gene end by 1 base; junction bases not matched to a gene: 2. The CDR3 is made up of 14 amino acids. CDR3 DNA sequence: TGTGCCAGCAGCGGGACAGGGAGGAACACTGAAGCTTTCTTT. Encoded protein: CASSGTGRNTEAFF.

The chain carries TRBV27 and TRBJ2-2; D possibly matches TRBD1 or TRBD2 (5 bases each). This CDR3 has 17 amino acids. Trimming removed 4 bases from V and 4 bases from J, with 19 bases in between. Germline CDR1 reads MNHEY; CDR2 reads SMNVEV (reference sequence). CDR3 in DNA: TGTGCCAGCAGTTCCACCGGTTTAGGGGAGACCACCGGGGAGCTGTTTTTT. This gives the protein CASSSTGLGETTGELFF.

This clone is a singleton in its sample. The chain has TRBV20-1 and TRBJ1-2; possible D gene TRBD1, 5 bases. With 3 bases removed from V and 6 bases from J, the gap between germline ends came to 8 bases. Germline CDR1 and CDR2: DFQATT and SNEGSKA (reference sequence). The length of the CDR3 is 11 residues. CDR3 amino acids: CSARGGDGYTF. CDR3 DNA: TGCAGTGCTAGGGGGGGGGATGGCTACACCTTC.

V gene TRBV19 combines with J gene TRBJ2-7; tentatively, D is TRBD1 or TRBD2 (5 bases each). The germline V gene has CDR1 LNHDA and CDR2 SQIVND (reference sequence). The CDR3 spans 14 residues. Trimming stripped 6 bases from V and 0 bases from J, with 12 bases between. The CDR3 protein is CASSRLGRSYEQYF. The CDR3 DNA reads as TGTGCCAGTAGCCGCCTGGGACGCTCCTACGAGCAGTACTTC.

This chain uses TRBV5-6 with TRBJ2-5; 9 bases agree with TRBD1. Trimming at V came to 3 bases and at J to 5 bases, leaving 5 bases not matched to a gene. The CDR3 extends over 14 amino acids. The germline gives CDR1 SGHDT, CDR2 YYEEEE. The CDR3 loop reads CASSSDRGWETQYF. Here the CDR3 DNA reads TGTGCCAGCAGCTCGGACAGGGGATGGGAGACCCAGTACTTC.

The chain carries TRBV5-1 and TRBJ2-2; 9 positions match TRBD1. The CDR3 totals 14 residues. V was pared by 3 bases and J by 13 bases, with 10 bases of the junction left unmatched. Germline lookup yields CDR1 SGHRS and CDR2 YFSETQ. The CDR3, as DNA: TGCGCCAGCAGCTCCCCGGCCGGGACAGGGACGCTGTTTTTT. This translates into CASSSPAGTGTLFF.

This clone was recorded once. The chain joins TRBV5-8 to TRBJ1-5, with D unresolved. V gave up 0 bases and J gave up 0 bases, with 7 bases separating them. The germline V gene encodes CDR1 SGHTS and CDR2 YDEGEE. CDR3 size: 15 residues. The CDR3 here is CASSLGGYSNQPQHF. The CDR3 nucleotides are TGTGCCAGCAGCTTGGGGGGATATAGCAATCAGCCCCAGCATTTT.

CDR3 sequence reads: CAISEWGGNTIYF. DNA for the CDR3: TGTGCCATCAGTGAGTGGGGTGGAAACACCATATATTTT. This chain joins TRBV10-3 and TRBJ1-3; D is unclear. The CDR3 runs 13 residues. CDR1 and CDR2 from the germline V gene are ENHRY and SYGVKD. Trimming removed 1 base from V and 3 bases from J, with 4 bases in between.

This chain connects TRBV5-1 to TRBJ2-1, with TRBD2 matching over 13 bases. V gave up 2 bases and J gave up 6 bases; unmatched junction bases: 11. Germline CDR1 and CDR2: SGHRS and YFSETQ. The CDR3 is made up of 18 amino acids. The CDR3 DNA is TGCGCCAGCAGCTTTGCCACAACTAGCGGGAGGGCTGGCAATGAGCAGTTCTTC. Amino acid sequence: CASSFATTSGRAGNEQFF.

In this sample, this clone turned up a few times. The chain couples TRBV2 to TRBJ2-2, with a tentative D call TRBD1 (6 bases). The CDR3 consists of 14 residues. V was pared by 0 bases and J by 8 bases, with 10 bases between. Germline V gene sequence: CDR1 SNHLY, CDR2 FYNNEI. The CDR3 is CASSEAAGTGELFF. CDR3 DNA: TGTGCCAGCAGTGAAGCGGCCGGGACAGGGGAGCTGTTTTTT.

The rearrangement links TRBV7-2 to TRBJ1-6; TRBD1 aligns across 7 bases. The CDR3 consists of 15 residues. Germline V gene sequence: CDR1 SGHTA, CDR2 FQGNSA. Trimming removed 2 bases from V and 7 bases from J; junction bases left unmatched: 5. The CDR3 region is CASSLHGTVNSPLHF. In nucleotides, the CDR3 is TGTGCCAGCAGCTTACACGGGACAGTAAATTCACCCCTCCACTTT.

The genes are TRBV6-4 and TRBJ2-3; a weak D match, TRBD2 (5 bases). CDR3 length equals 14 residues. The germline V and J ends were trimmed by 6 bases and 4 bases, with 14 bases remaining between them. From germline, CDR1 is MRHNA and CDR2 SNTAGT. The CDR3 loop reads CASSPGGTADTQYF. The CDR3 nucleotides read TGTGCCAGCAGCCCCGGAGGTACCGCAGATACGCAGTATTTT.

The chain is built from TRBV28 and TRBJ1-4; the D gene is possibly TRBD1 (6 bases). CDR1 and CDR2 from the germline V gene are MDHEN and SYDVKM. The CDR3 is 14 residues long. The V and J ends lost 7 bases and 8 bases respectively, with 17 bases between them. For the CDR3, the DNA is TGTGCCAGCACCGGGGGGGGGCGCGGGGAAAAACTGTTTTTT. Amino acids: CASTGGGRGEKLFF.

This chain joins TRBV28 and TRBJ2-1; no definite D call. The CDR3 totals 13 residues. Germline-derived CDR1 and CDR2 are MDHEN and SYDVKM. V was cut by 7 bases and J by 9 bases, with 16 bases left in between. Here the CDR3 DNA reads TGTGCCAGCACCCCCCCTGTCAAGTCTGAGCAGTTCTTC. Residues: CASTPPVKSEQFF.

The gene calls are TRBV6-5 and TRBJ2-5; no reliable D call. The CDR3 length is 12 residues. In germline, CDR1 is MNHEY, CDR2 SVGAGI. Deletions cut 4 bases from V and 5 bases from J, with 8 bases between. CDR3 sequence reads: CASSLGWETQYF. The CDR3 DNA sequence: TGTGCCAGCAGTTTAGGGTGGGAGACCCAGTACTTC.

This clone showed up just once. The rearrangement joins TRBV7-9 to TRBJ2-2; 7 nucleotides agree with TRBD2. This CDR3 spans 15 amino acids. Trimming at V came to 6 bases and at J to 2 bases, leaving 6 bases not matched to a gene. Germline V lookup: CDR1 SEHNR, CDR2 FQNEAQ (reference sequence). This chain's CDR3 is CASRSSGTNTGELFF. DNA for the CDR3: TGTGCCAGCAGGTCAAGCGGGACTAACACCGGGGAGCTGTTTTTT.

The chain recombines TRBV6-5 with TRBJ2-7, with D maybe TRBD1 (6 bases). The CDR3 consists of 14 residues. The germline V gene encodes CDR1 MNHEY and CDR2 SVGAGI. V was shortened by 6 bases and J by 2 bases, with 14 bases between the two germline ends. The CDR3 region is CASSPGQRTYEQYF. The CDR3 region has the DNA TGTGCCAGCAGCCCCGGACAGCGGACCTACGAGCAGTACTTC.